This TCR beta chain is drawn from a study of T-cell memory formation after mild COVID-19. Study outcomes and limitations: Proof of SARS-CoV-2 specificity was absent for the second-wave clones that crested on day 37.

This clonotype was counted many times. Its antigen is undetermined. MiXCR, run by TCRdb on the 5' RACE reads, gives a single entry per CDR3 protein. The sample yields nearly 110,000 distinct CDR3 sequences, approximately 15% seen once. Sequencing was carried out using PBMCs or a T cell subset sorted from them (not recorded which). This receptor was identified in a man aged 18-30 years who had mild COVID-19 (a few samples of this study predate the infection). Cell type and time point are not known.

As DNA, the CDR3 is TGTGCCAGCCTCGGAGGCAGGGGGTCGTACGAGCAGTACTTC. Its protein product is CASLGGRGSYEQYF. The chain links TRBV6-2 or TRBV6-3 to TRBJ2-7; 7 bases map to TRBD1. V lost 8 bases and J lost 4; bases outside the gene matches: 11. The CDR3 totals 14 residues. From germline, CDR1 is MNHEY and CDR2 SVGEGT.